The TCR beta chain described here comes from a study of T cell clonotyping in hematopoietic cell transplantation. Whole-study findings and limits: Recipient TCR diversity dropped after transplant; expanded clonotypes rose from day 30 to 180. At the given depth, recipient repertoires were over 97% de novo clonotypes.

Concerning this clone: Its antigen remains unknown.

Some clones are missing from TCRdb's copy, which holds only in-frame ones; the method was immunoSEQ multiplex PCR. Here the sample spans around 10,000 clones, under 85% being singletons. With 1 base removed from V and 0 bases from J, the gap between germline ends came to 13 bases. The germline V gene has CDR1 MGHRA and CDR2 YSYEKL. This CDR3 has 17 amino acids. The V call is TRBV4-1, the J call TRBJ1-3; D remains ambiguous. The sequence was collected from a male patient between 60 and 69 years old who had an allogeneic stem cell transplant from an unrelated donor, so the T cells may come from the graft donor. Some clones in this sample may be carry-over from other donors' samples. Sample: PBMCs, taken at the time of graft-versus-host disease after allogeneic stem cell transplant. The CDR3 is CASSQAPALPSGNTIYF. In DNA, the CDR3 is TGCGCCAGCAGCCAAGCTCCGGCCTTACCCTCTGGAAACACCATATATTTT.